This T cell receptor (beta chain) was sequenced in a study of T-cell reconstitution after alpha-beta-depleted transplantation in children. This clonotype was observed a handful of times. The CDR3 is 15 amino acids. Trimming cost V 6 bases and J 2 bases, with 14 bases left between them. Germline loops: CDR1 SGHTA, CDR2 FQGNSA. Library preparation (for TCRbeta) was performed with unique molecular identifiers. TCRdb analysed the PCR reads with MiXCR anew, one entry per CDR3 protein. Counted here are about 980,000 distinct CDR3 sequences, about 30% occurring once; the ten biggest clones make up over 25%. This chain links TRBV7-2 with TRBJ2-1, with a tentative D call TRBD2 (6 bases). The TCR sequence derives from a boy younger than two who had a stem cell transplant for SCID, so the T cells may come from the graft donor. The sample consisted of PBMCs, mostly from graft donor cells, taken 360 days after TCRalphabeta/CD19-depleted stem cell transplant. The CDR3 sequence: CASRRGTEAYNEQFF. CDR3 coding DNA: TGTGCCAGCAGACGCGGGACGGAAGCCTACAATGAGCAGTTCTTC.